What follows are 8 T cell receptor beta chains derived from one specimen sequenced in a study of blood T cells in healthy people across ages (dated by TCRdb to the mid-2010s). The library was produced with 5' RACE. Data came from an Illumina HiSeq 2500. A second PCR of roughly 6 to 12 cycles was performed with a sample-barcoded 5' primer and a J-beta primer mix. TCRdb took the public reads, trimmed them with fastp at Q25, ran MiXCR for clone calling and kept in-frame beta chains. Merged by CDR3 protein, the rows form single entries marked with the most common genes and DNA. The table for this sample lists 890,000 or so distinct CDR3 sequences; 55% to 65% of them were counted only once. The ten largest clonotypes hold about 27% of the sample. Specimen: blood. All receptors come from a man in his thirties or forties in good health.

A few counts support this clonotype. CDR3 bases: TGCAGTGCTAGAGGCCCGCAGGGGTATCAGCCCCAGCATTTT. It encodes CSARGPQGYQPQHF. The chain employs TRBV20-1 and TRBJ1-5, with D perhaps matching TRBD1 (6 bases). Trimming removed 1 base at V and 5 bases at J, with 12 bases between. CDR1 is DFQATT and CDR2 is SNEGSKA in the germline V gene (reference sequence). The CDR3 totals 14 residues.

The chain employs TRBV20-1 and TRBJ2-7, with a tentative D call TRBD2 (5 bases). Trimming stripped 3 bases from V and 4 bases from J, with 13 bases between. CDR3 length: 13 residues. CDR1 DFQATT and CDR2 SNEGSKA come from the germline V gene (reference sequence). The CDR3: CSARKLVGYEQYF. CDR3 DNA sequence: TGCAGTGCTAGGAAACTAGTGGGTTACGAGCAGTACTTC.

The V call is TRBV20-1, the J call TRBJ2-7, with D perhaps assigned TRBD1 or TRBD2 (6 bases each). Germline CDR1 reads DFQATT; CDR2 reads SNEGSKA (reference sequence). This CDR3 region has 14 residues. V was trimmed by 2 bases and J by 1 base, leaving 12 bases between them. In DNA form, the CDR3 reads TGCAGTGCTAGATCGGGGGCCGGATCCTACGAGCAGTACTTC. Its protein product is CSARSGAGSYEQYF.

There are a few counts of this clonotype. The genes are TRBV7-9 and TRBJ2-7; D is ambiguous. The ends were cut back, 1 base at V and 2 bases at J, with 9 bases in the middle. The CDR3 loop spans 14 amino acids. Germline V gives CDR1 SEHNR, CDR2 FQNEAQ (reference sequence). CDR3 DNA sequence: TGTGCCAGCAGCTTAGATATACGGCCCTACGAGCAGTACTTC. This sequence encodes CASSLDIRPYEQYF.

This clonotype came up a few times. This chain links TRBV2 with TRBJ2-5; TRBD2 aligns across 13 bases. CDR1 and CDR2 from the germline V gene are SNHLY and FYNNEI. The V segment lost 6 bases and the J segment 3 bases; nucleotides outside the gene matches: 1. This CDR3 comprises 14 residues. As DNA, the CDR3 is TGTGCCAGCAGACTAGCGGGGGGGAAAGAGACCCAGTACTTC. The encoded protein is CASRLAGGKETQYF.

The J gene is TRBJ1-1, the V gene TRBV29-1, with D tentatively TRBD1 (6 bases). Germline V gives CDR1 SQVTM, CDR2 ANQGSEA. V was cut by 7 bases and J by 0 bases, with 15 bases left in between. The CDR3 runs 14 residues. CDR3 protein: CSAARTVMNTEAFF. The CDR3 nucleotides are TGCAGCGCCGCCCGGACAGTGATGAACACTGAAGCTTTCTTT.

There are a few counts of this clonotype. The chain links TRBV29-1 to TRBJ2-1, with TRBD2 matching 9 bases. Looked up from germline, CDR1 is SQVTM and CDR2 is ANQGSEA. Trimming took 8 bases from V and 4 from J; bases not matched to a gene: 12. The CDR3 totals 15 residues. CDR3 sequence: CSIMRRGGDYNEQFF. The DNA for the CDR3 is TGCAGCATTATGAGGCGGGGGGGAGATTACAATGAGCAGTTCTTC.

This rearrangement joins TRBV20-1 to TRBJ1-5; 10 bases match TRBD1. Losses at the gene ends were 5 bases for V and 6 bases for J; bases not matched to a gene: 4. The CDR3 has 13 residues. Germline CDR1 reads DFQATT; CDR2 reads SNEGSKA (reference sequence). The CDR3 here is CSAFRQGAQPQHF. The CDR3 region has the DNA TGCAGTGCTTTTCGACAGGGGGCTCAGCCCCAGCATTTT.